A single sample is the source of the 16 T cell receptor beta chains below, sequenced in a study of blood T cell repertoires in COVID-19. Repertoires were generated with immunoSEQ multiplex PCR, while TCRdb's copy carries only in-frame clones and drops some. The repertoire consists of fewer than 300,000 clones, with around 86% occurring once and the leading ten covering roughly 9.8%. The sequenced sample was peripheral blood. The receptors stem from a man in his forties who had recovered from COVID-19.

This chain connects TRBV2 to TRBJ2-2; 10 bases are shared with TRBD2. The CDR3 contains 15 residues. Trimming at V came to 7 bases and at J to 2 bases, leaving 4 bases not matched to a gene. Germline V gene lookup returns CDR1 SNHLY and CDR2 FYNNEI. CDR3 loop: CASMGLAKNTGELFF. The CDR3 nucleotides read TGTGCCAGCATGGGACTAGCGAAAAACACCGGGGAGCTGTTTTTT.

This chain connects TRBV7-9 to TRBJ1-5; 7 bases line up with TRBD1. Germline values: CDR1 SEHNR, CDR2 FQNEAQ (reference sequence). The CDR3 length is 18 residues. The ends lost 5 bases at V and 0 bases at J; junction bases unmatched: 13. DNA for the CDR3: TGTGCCAGCAGCAGTAATGTGCGGACAGGAGTTAGCAATCAGCCCCAGCATTTT. It translates to CASSSNVRTGVSNQPQHF. The whole variable domain, remainder taken from reference TRBV7-9 and TRBJ1-5, is DTGVSQNPRHKITKRGQNVTFRCDPISEHNRLYWYRQTLGQGPEFLTYFQNEAQLEKSRLLSDRFSAERPKGSFSTLEIQRTEQGDSAMYLCASSSNVRTGVSNQPQHFGDGTRLSIL.

This chain joins TRBV25-1 and TRBJ1-2; D uncertain. Germline V CDR1 and CDR2: MGHDK, SYGVNS. This CDR3 has 14 residues. V was shortened by 1 base and J by 4 bases, with 10 bases between the two germline ends. The CDR3 coding sequence is TGTGCCAGCAGTGAATTGGGAGTATTCTATGGCTACACCTTC. It codes for CASSELGVFYGYTF.

The chain joins TRBV6-5 to TRBJ1-4, with TRBD1 as a possible D gene (5 bases). V lost 6 bases to trimming and J lost 0 bases, with 11 bases between them. Germline lookup yields CDR1 MNHEY and CDR2 SVGAGI. This CDR3 is built from 15 residues. The CDR3 here is CASSRQPATNEKLFF. Here the CDR3 DNA reads TGTGCCAGCAGCCGACAGCCTGCAACTAATGAAAAACTGTTTTTT.

The rearrangement uses TRBV6-5 and TRBJ2-7, with 9 bases matching TRBD1. CDR3 length equals 14 residues. With V trimmed by 6 bases and J by 7 bases, 10 bases remained unmatched. From germline, CDR1 is MNHEY and CDR2 SVGAGI. The CDR3 DNA sequence: TGTGCCAGCAGCGCGGGACAGGGAGTACGGGAGCAGTACTTC. Protein product: CASSAGQGVREQYF.

The J gene is TRBJ2-7, the V gene TRBV21-1; TRBD1 reflects the table's D call only, with no check against the DNA. TRBV21-1 counts as a pseudogene. The CDR3 sequence is 16 residues long. CDR3 loop: CASSAQVKEPTYEQYF. The CDR3 DNA sequence: TGTGCCAGCAGCGCACAGGTAAAAGAACCTACCTACGAGCAGTACTTC.

V is TRBV27 and J is TRBJ2-6; 13 bases fit TRBD2. From germline, CDR1 is MNHEY and CDR2 SMNVEV (reference sequence). J lost 1 base, V lost 9 bases, and 3 bases had no gene match. The CDR3 is 16 amino acids. CDR3 sequence: CASSGLAGSGANVLTF. In DNA, the CDR3 is TGTGCCAGTTCGGGACTAGCGGGGTCTGGGGCCAACGTCCTGACTTTC.

This chain links TRBV19 with TRBJ1-2, with D possibly matching TRBD1 (5 bases). CDR3 size: 15 residues. V was trimmed by 7 bases and J by 0 bases, leaving 15 bases between them. The germline V gene encodes CDR1 LNHDA and CDR2 SQIVND (reference sequence). The CDR3 bases are TGTGCCAGTACAGGGAGGTCGGCCACTAACTATGGCTACACCTTC. Residues: CASTGRSATNYGYTF.

This clone was detected a few times. J is TRBJ2-7 and V is TRBV5-6; tentatively, D is TRBD2 (6 bases). The CDR3 loop spans 14 amino acids. Germline loops: CDR1 SGHDT, CDR2 YYEEEE. V gave up 3 bases and J gave up 0 bases, with 10 bases separating them. For the CDR3, the DNA is TGTGCCAGCAGCTGGAGGGGACTCTCCTACGAGCAGTACTTC. Its protein is CASSWRGLSYEQYF.

The gene calls are TRBV29-1 and TRBJ2-2, with D possibly being TRBD1 (6 bases). Germline lookup yields CDR1 SQVTM and CDR2 ANQGSEA. V lost 7 bases to trimming and J lost 7 bases, with 10 bases between them. The CDR3 has 11 residues. The CDR3 loop is CSATGFGELFF. The CDR3 coding sequence is TGCAGCGCCACAGGGTTCGGGGAGCTGTTTTTT.

In DNA, the CDR3 is TGTGCCAGCTCCCCCCGGGACAGGATCGCGACAGATACGCAGTATTTT. It yields the protein CASSPRDRIATDTQYF. The chain has TRBV11-2 and TRBJ2-3; TRBD1 matches 8 bases. With 8 bases clipped from V and 3 bases from J, the junction kept 13 bases outside the gene matches. The germline CDR1 and CDR2 sequences are SGHAT and FQNNGV. The CDR3 sequence is 16 residues long.

This sequence joins TRBV11-2 and TRBJ2-3; 9 nucleotides match TRBD2. CDR1 and CDR2 from the germline V gene are SGHAT and FQNNGV. Trimming cost V 5 bases and J 1 base; bases outside gene matches: 16. The CDR3 loop spans 19 amino acids. CDR3 sequence: CASSPLLGAGGLGTDTQYF. As DNA, the CDR3 is TGTGCCAGCAGCCCACTACTCGGGGCGGGAGGGCTAGGCACAGATACGCAGTATTTT.

This chain uses TRBV5-8 with TRBJ2-3; D uncertain. V was shortened by 3 bases and J by 1 base, with 9 bases between the two germline ends. CDR1 is SGHTS, CDR2 YDEGEE, per germline. The CDR3 totals 14 residues. Here the CDR3 reads CASSYDTGTDTQYF. The CDR3 DNA reads as TGTGCCAGCAGCTACGACACCGGCACAGATACGCAGTATTTT.

The rearrangement links TRBV27 to TRBJ2-7; 8 bases agree with TRBD2. The V segment lost 3 bases and the J segment 7 bases; nucleotides outside the gene matches: 8. CDR3 size: 14 residues. From germline, CDR1 is MNHEY and CDR2 SMNVEV (reference sequence). CDR3 region: CASSFGLAGSEQYF. CDR3 coding DNA: TGTGCCAGCAGTTTCGGGTTAGCGGGAAGTGAGCAGTACTTC.

The chain links TRBV27 to TRBJ2-7, with D maybe TRBD2 (6 bases). This CDR3 has 16 amino acids. Trimming took off 10 bases at V and 0 bases at J, with 22 bases between the two ends. Germline CDR1 is MNHEY and CDR2 is SMNVEV (reference sequence). The CDR3 DNA follows: TGTGCCACCGGCAGACGACTAGGCCGTAGCTCCTACGAGCAGTACTTC. Translated: CATGRRLGRSSYEQYF.

The CDR3 is CASRTGANSPLHF. The CDR3 DNA follows: TGCGCCAGCCGGACAGGGGCGAATTCACCCCTCCACTTT. V is TRBV5-1 and J is TRBJ1-6; 9 bases are shared with TRBD1. Trimming took 7 bases from V and 7 from J; bases not matched to a gene: 3. The CDR3 length is 13 residues. The V gene's germline CDR1 is SGHRS and CDR2 YFSETQ. The full variable domain, in which reference TRBV5-1 and TRBJ1-6 provide the parts outside the CDR3, is KAGVTQTPRYLIKTRGQQVTLSCSPISGHRSVSWYQQTPGQGLQFLFEYFSETQRNKGNFPGRFSGRQFSNSRSEMNVSTLELGDSALYLCASRTGANSPLHFGNGTRLTVT.